This TCR beta chain stems from a study of blood T cell repertoires in COVID-19. On the study more broadly: Acute and convalescent COVID-19 samples came from the United States, Italy and Spain.

The germline CDR1 and CDR2 sequences are MNHEY and SVGAGI. The CDR3 has 13 amino acids. Trimming removed 4 bases at V and 4 bases at J, with 10 bases between. As processed by the authors: Amplification of reference gene primers provided the estimated nucleated cell counts. TCRdb keeps only in-frame clones here, not all; method: immunoSEQ multiplex PCR. V and J calls and clone size come straight from that table; D and trimming were deduced from the DNA. The data contain under 200,000 clones, 84% of them singletons. Sequencing was done on a sample of peripheral blood. The TCR was taken from a man in his late teens or twenties with active or convalescent COVID-19. The V call is TRBV6-5, the J call TRBJ2-5; D remains ambiguous. This CDR3 is CASSLLVSETQYF. The CDR3 DNA is TGTGCCAGCAGTTTGTTAGTCTCAGAGACCCAGTACTTC.